This T cell receptor beta chain was obtained from a study of early T cells in non-severe SARS-CoV-2 infection. TCRdb re-called the 5' RACE reads through MiXCR, storing one row per CDR3 protein. In the table there are 75,000 to 80,000 distinct CDR3 sequences, around a tenth of which are singletons. In germline, CDR1 is SGHKS, CDR2 YYEKEE (reference sequence). V gave up 4 bases and J gave up 1 base, with 20 bases separating them. This CDR3 has 17 amino acids. This clonotype was seen ten or more times. The sequence derives from an adult who was a healthcare worker with PCR-confirmed SARS-CoV-2 infection or an uninfected control (not recorded which). The chain uses TRBV5-5 and TRBJ2-5; TRBD2 might be the D (6 bases). The sequencing sample was made of whole blood. CDR3 DNA: TGTGCCAGCAGCCCATACGCCGGCCACGGGGGCCAAGAGACCCAGTACTTC. Translated, it gives CASSPYAGHGGQETQYF.